What follows is one TCR beta chain and its context. Antigen unknown. This entry comes from a study of B cell selection in AIRE deficiency. Study conclusions and caveats: Approximately 32% of healthy-donor shared Treg TCRbeta sequences appeared in patient Tconv cells. Of some 4,000 shared Treg TCRbeta sequences, over 25% were healthy-only, 9.3% patient-only.

Sorting defined conventional CD4 T cells as CD4+CD127+. The CDR3 spans 14 residues. Between the trimmed V and J ends, which lost 4 bases and 1 base, there was a span of 10 bases. Per germline, CDR1 MNHEY and CDR2 SVGAGI. As processed by the authors: Conventional T cell pools: some 110,000 distinct patient, 130,000 to 150,000 donor TCRbeta sequences. Assay: immunoSEQ multiplex PCR; the TCRdb copy retains only in-frame clones and omits some. From that table come the V and J calls and clone size; the DNA was used to work out D and trimming. The sample contains 20,000 to 25,000 clones, around 97% of which appear only once.

The rearrangement joins TRBV6-5 to TRBJ2-5; D is possibly TRBD2 (6 bases). Sequencing was done on a sample of conventional CD4+ T cells sorted from PBMCs. The sequence came from a human donor with AIRE deficiency. The CDR3 nucleotides read TGTGCCAGCAGTTTAACCGGGAGCCAAGAGACCCAGTACTTC. It yields the protein CASSLTGSQETQYF.